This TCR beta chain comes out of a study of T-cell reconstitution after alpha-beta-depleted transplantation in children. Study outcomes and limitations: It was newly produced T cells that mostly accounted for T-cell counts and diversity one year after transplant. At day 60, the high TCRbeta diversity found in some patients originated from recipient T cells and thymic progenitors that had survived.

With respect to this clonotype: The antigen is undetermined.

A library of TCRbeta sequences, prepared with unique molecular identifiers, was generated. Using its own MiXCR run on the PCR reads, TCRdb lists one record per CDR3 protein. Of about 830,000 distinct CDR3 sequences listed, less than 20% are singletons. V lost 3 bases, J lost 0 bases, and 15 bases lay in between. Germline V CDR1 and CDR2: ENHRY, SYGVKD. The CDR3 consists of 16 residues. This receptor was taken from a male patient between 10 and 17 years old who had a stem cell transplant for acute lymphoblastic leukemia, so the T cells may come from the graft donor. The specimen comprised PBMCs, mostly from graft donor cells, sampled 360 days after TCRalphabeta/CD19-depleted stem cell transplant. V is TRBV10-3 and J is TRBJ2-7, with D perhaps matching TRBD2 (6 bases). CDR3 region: CAISDHSLGSSYEQYF. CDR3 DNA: TGTGCCATCAGTGACCACTCTCTCGGGAGCTCCTACGAGCAGTACTTC.